This TCR beta chain was recorded in a study of cytomegalovirus exposure and HLA in healthy donors. Study-wide background: Of the donors genotyped, approximately 410 in all, over 80% fell in the Caucasian-associated ancestry cluster.

All donors participated as healthy donors of bone marrow. Study-wide results and caveats: Researchers catalogued some 160 TCR beta chains as cytomegalovirus-associated.

It was with 60 Vbeta and 13 Jbeta primers that the PCR ran. Using immunoSEQ multiplex PCR, the repertoire was profiled, and TCRdb retains in-frame clones only, with some absent. Of about 200,000 clones listed, roughly 80% are singletons. Regarding this clone: The antigen is not known.

Sample: PBMCs. This receptor was taken from a man in his forties in good health and CMV-seronegative.

This chain's CDR3 is CASRQGTSFSYGYTF. In DNA, the CDR3 is TGTGCCAGCCGACAGGGTACCTCTTTTAGCTATGGCTACACCTTC. V and J are TRBV2 and TRBJ1-2; TRBD1 agrees at 7 bases. The CDR3 is 15 amino acids. CDR1 and CDR2 (germline): SNHLY, FYNNEI. V shed 8 bases and J 4 bases; nucleotides not matched to a gene: 13.